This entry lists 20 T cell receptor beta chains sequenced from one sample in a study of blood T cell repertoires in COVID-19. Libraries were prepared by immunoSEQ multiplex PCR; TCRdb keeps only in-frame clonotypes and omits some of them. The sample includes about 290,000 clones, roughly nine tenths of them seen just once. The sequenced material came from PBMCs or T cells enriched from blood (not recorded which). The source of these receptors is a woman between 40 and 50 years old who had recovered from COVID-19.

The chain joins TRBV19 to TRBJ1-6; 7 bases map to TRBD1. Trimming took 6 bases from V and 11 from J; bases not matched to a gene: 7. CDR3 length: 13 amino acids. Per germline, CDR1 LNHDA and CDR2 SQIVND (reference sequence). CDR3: CASRPHTGAPLHF. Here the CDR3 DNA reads TGTGCCAGTAGGCCACATACAGGGGCACCCCTCCACTTT.

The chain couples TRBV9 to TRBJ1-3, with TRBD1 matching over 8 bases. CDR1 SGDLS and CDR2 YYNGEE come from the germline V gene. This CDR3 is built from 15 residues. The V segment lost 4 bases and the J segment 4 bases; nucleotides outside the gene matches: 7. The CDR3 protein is CASSFQGAGGNTIYF. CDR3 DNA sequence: TGTGCCAGCAGCTTTCAGGGGGCAGGCGGAAACACCATATATTTT.

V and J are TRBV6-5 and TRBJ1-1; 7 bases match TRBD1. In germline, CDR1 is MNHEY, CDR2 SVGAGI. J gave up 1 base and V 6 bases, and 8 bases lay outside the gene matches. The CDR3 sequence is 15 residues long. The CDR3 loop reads CASRRDRAKNTEAFF. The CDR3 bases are TGTGCCAGCAGGAGAGACAGGGCCAAGAACACTGAAGCTTTCTTT.

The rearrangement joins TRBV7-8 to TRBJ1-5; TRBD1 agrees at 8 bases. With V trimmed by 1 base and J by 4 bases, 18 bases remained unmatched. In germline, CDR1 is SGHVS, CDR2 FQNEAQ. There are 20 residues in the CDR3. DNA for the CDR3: TGTGCCAGCAGCTTAGAACCGTGGGTGACAGGGGCGCCGATTAATCAGCCCCAGCATTTT. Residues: CASSLEPWVTGAPINQPQHF.

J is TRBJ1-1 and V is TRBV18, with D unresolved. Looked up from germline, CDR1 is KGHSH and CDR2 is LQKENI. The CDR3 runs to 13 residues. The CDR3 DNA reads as TGTGCGACCGAGAGGAGGGAGGACACTGAAGCTTTCTTT. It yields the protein CATERREDTEAFF.

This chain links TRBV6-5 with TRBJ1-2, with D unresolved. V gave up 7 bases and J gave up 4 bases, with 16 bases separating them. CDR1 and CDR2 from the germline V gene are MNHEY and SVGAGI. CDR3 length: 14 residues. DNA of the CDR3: TGTGCCAGCACCATAGACCGAGGCGCCTATGGCTACACCTTC. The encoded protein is CASTIDRGAYGYTF.

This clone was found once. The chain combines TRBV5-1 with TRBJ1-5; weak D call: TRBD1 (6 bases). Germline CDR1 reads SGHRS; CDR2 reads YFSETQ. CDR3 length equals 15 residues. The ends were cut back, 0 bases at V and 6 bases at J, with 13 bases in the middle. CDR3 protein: CASSLADGQIQPQHF. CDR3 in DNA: TGCGCCAGCAGCTTGGCGGACGGACAGATTCAGCCCCAGCATTTT.

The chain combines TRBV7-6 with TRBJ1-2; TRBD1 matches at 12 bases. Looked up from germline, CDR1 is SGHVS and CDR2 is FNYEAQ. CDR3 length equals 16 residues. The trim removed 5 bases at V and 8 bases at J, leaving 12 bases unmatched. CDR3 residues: CASSLYPGQGAGGYTF. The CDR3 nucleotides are TGTGCCAGCAGCCTTTACCCGGGACAGGGGGCGGGAGGCTACACCTTC.

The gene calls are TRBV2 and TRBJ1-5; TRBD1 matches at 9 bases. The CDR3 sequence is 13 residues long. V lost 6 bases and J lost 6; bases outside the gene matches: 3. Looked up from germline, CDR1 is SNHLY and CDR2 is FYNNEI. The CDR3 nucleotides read TGTGCCAGCAGGGGGACAGGGTTTCAGCCCCAGCATTTT. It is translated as CASRGTGFQPQHF.

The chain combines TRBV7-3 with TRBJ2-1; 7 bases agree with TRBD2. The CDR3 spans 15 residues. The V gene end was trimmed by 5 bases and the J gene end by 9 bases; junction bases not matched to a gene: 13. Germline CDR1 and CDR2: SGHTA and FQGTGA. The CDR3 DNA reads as TGTGCCAGCAGCCAGGCAGGGCCTAGCGGTGTTGAGCAGTTCTTC. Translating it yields CASSQAGPSGVEQFF.

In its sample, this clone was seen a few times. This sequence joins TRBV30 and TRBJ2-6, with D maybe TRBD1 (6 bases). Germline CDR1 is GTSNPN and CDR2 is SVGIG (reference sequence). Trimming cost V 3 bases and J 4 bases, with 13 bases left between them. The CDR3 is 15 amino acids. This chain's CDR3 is CAWSETGSGANVLTF. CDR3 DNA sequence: TGTGCCTGGAGCGAAACAGGGTCCGGGGCCAACGTCCTGACTTTC.

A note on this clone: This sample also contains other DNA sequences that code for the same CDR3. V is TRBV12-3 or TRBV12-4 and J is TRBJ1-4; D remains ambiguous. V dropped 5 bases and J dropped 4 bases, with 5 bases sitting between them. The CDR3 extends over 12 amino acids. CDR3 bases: TGTGCCAGCAGTCCTCTTAATGAAAAACTGTTTTTT. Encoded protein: CASSPLNEKLFF.

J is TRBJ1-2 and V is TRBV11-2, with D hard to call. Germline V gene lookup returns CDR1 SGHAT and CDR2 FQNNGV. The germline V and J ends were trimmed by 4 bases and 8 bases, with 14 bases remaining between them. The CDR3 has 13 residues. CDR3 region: CASSWTVGGGYTF. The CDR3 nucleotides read TGTGCCAGCAGCTGGACTGTAGGAGGAGGCTACACCTTC.

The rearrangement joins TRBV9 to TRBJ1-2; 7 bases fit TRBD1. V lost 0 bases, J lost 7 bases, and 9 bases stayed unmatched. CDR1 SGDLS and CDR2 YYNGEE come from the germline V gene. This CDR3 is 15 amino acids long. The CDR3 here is CASSVVSEAGGGYTF. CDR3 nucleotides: TGTGCCAGCAGCGTAGTTTCCGAGGCAGGGGGTGGCTACACCTTC.

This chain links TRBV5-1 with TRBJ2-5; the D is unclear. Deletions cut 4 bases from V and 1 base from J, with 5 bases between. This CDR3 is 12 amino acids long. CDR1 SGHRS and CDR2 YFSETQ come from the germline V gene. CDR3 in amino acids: CASSPFQETQYF. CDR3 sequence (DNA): TGCGCCAGCAGCCCCTTCCAAGAGACCCAGTACTTC. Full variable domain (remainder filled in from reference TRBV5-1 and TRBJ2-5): KAGVTQTPRYLIKTRGQQVTLSCSPISGHRSVSWYQQTPGQGLQFLFEYFSETQRNKGNFPGRFSGRQFSNSRSEMNVSTLELGDSALYLCASSPFQETQYFGPGTRLLVL.

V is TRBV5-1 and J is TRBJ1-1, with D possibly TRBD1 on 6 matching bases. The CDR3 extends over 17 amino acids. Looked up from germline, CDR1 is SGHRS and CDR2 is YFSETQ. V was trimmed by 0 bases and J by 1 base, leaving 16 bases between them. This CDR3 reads CASSLGWAQGPNTEAFF. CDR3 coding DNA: TGCGCCAGCAGCTTGGGGTGGGCACAGGGACCGAACACTGAAGCTTTCTTT.

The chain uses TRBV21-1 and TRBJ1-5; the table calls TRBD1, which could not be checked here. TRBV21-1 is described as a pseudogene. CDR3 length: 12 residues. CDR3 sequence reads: CASTGQGQPQHF. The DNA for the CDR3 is TGTGCCTCTACAGGGCAGGGTCAGCCCCAGCATTTT.

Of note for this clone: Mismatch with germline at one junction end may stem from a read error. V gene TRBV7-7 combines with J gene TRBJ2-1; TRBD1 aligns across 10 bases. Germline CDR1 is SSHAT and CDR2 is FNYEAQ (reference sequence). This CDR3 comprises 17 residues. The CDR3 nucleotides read TGTGCTAGCAGCGCCCGGAGGAGGACAGGGGGTCCGAATGAGCAGTTCTTC. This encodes CASSARRRTGGPNEQFF.

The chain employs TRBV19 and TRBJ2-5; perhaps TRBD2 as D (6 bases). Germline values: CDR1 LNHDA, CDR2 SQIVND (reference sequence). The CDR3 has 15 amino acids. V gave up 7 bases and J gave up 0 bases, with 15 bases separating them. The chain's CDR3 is CASTLRLGYQETQYF. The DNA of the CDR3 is TGTGCCAGTACGCTCCGACTAGGGTACCAAGAGACCCAGTACTTC.

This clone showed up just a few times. The CDR3 region is CASSLEALMKTQYF. In DNA, the CDR3 is TGTGCCAGCAGCTTAGAAGCGCTAATGAAGACCCAGTACTTC. V and J are TRBV7-2 and TRBJ2-5, with D unclear. Germline V CDR1 and CDR2: SGHTA, FQGNSA. Trimming cost V 1 base and J 6 bases, with 12 bases left between them. The CDR3 is 14 amino acids.